The 15 T cell receptor beta chains presented below share a single source sample, sequenced in a study of a mutant IDH1 vaccine in newly diagnosed glioma. Profiling relied on immunoSEQ multiplex PCR, and the TCRdb table lists in-frame clones only, not all of them. Among about 44,000 clones, approximately 90% were seen once, and the ten largest hold 3.5% to 4%. Sample time point: week 23, last vaccination. Every vaccination contained 300 ug of the mutant IDH1 20-mer peptide and was paired with topical imiquimod. These receptors' targets are unknown. Sequencing was performed on PBMCs, taken from a glioma patient whose treatment included an IDH1 peptide vaccine. These receptors came from a man aged 45 to 65 with glioma.

The CDR3 loop reads CASSKIVGGLNNEQFF. In DNA form, the CDR3 reads TGTGCCAGCAGCAAAATCGTTGGGGGACTAAACAATGAGCAGTTCTTC. The chain carries TRBV21-1 and TRBJ2-1; TRBD2, the table's D call, lacks a check against the DNA. TRBV21-1 is labeled a pseudogene. The CDR3 has 16 residues.

The chain carries TRBV5-1 and TRBJ1-4, with D tentatively TRBD1 (6 bases). The V gene lost 4 bases and the J gene lost 3 bases, with 10 bases spanning the gap. The germline gives CDR1 SGHRS, CDR2 YFSETQ. The CDR3 is 14 amino acids. For the CDR3, the DNA is TGCGCCAGCAGCACCGGACAGCCTAATGAAAAACTGTTTTTT. The encoded protein is CASSTGQPNEKLFF.

The chain uses TRBV5-1 and TRBJ2-1; 9 bases map to TRBD1. Germline lookup yields CDR1 SGHRS and CDR2 YFSETQ. The V gene end was trimmed by 4 bases and the J gene end by 7 bases; junction bases not matched to a gene: 12. The CDR3 loop spans 16 amino acids. The CDR3 spells CASSAQGQGVRNEQFF. CDR3 DNA sequence: TGCGCCAGCAGCGCACAGGGACAGGGTGTTAGGAATGAGCAGTTCTTC.

The chain links TRBV7-8 to TRBJ1-6; 7 bases line up with TRBD1. CDR1 and CDR2 from the germline V gene are SGHVS and FQNEAQ. V was pared by 1 base and J by 6 bases, with 3 bases of the junction left unmatched. The CDR3 has 15 amino acids. DNA of the CDR3: TGTGCCAGCAGCTTAGTCGGGGACAGTAATTCACCCCTCCACTTT. Protein: CASSLVGDSNSPLHF.

This rearrangement joins TRBV5-1 to TRBJ1-1, with D possibly TRBD1 on 6 matching bases. This CDR3 contains 15 residues. Trimming removed 0 bases from V and 0 bases from J, with 9 bases in between. From germline, CDR1 is SGHRS and CDR2 YFSETQ. The CDR3 region has the DNA TGCGCCAGCAGCTTGGGGCAGGGGTTGAACACTGAAGCTTTCTTT. As protein: CASSLGQGLNTEAFF.

The chain uses TRBV7-9 and TRBJ2-7, with TRBD2 matching 8 bases. The length of the CDR3 is 14 residues. The V and J ends lost 6 bases and 4 bases, in that order; junction bases with no gene match: 8. The germline gives CDR1 SEHNR, CDR2 FQNEAQ (reference sequence). The CDR3 DNA is TGTGCCAGCAGTCGGGGGGGGGTCGGGTACGAGCAGTACTTC. Translating it yields CASSRGGVGYEQYF.

The V and J genes are TRBV5-1 and TRBJ1-2; 7 positions agree with TRBD1. The V and J ends lost 2 bases and 6 bases, in that order; junction bases with no gene match: 1. This CDR3 has 12 amino acids. CDR1 is SGHRS and CDR2 is YFSETQ in the germline V gene. The CDR3 DNA reads TGCGCCAGCAGCTTAGGGACAGATGGCTACACCTTC. Residues: CASSLGTDGYTF.

V and J are TRBV2 and TRBJ1-2; no clear D. Germline CDR1 SNHLY, CDR2 FYNNEI. Trimming removed 2 bases from V and 3 bases from J, with 4 bases in between. The CDR3 is 12 amino acids. CDR3 loop: CASSESHYGYTF. DNA for the CDR3: TGTGCCAGCAGTGAAAGTCACTATGGCTACACCTTC.

The V and J genes are TRBV14 and TRBJ1-2; D is perhaps TRBD1 (5 bases). V gave up 4 bases and J gave up 2 bases, with 14 bases separating them. Germline loops: CDR1 SGHDN, CDR2 FVKESK. The CDR3 runs 15 residues. CDR3 loop: CASSPRRGYNYGYTF. The CDR3 bases are TGTGCCAGCAGCCCCCGTCGGGGGTACAACTATGGCTACACCTTC.

The V and J genes are TRBV7-9 and TRBJ2-5; D gene uncertain. The V and J ends lost 5 bases and 6 bases respectively, with 10 bases between them. The CDR3 is made up of 12 amino acids. CDR1 and CDR2 from the germline V gene are SEHNR and FQNEAQ (reference sequence). CDR3 region: CASSQRGKTQYF. CDR3 nucleotides: TGTGCCAGCAGCCAGCGTGGGAAGACCCAGTACTTC.

The chain links TRBV7-9 to TRBJ2-3; 15 positions match TRBD2. The CDR3 totals 18 residues. J gave up 2 bases and V 4 bases, and 7 bases lay outside the gene matches. Germline V CDR1 and CDR2: SEHNR, FQNEAQ (reference sequence). CDR3 in amino acids: CASSWPGLAGGLTDTQYF. CDR3 nucleotide sequence: TGTGCCAGCAGCTGGCCGGGACTAGCGGGAGGCCTCACAGATACGCAGTATTTT.

The V call is TRBV9, the J call TRBJ1-2, with D maybe TRBD1 (5 bases). V lost 3 bases and J 1 base, leaving 7 bases between the germline ends. The CDR3 extends over 13 amino acids. Germline loops: CDR1 SGDLS, CDR2 YYNGEE. The DNA of the CDR3 is TGTGCCAGCAGCGGGGGGGGTAACTATGGCTACACCTTC. Translated, it gives CASSGGGNYGYTF.

J is TRBJ1-6 and V is TRBV5-1, with TRBD1 matching over 7 bases. This CDR3 comprises 16 residues. The J segment lost 5 bases and the V segment lost 0 bases, leaving 5 bases of the junction unmatched. Germline V gives CDR1 SGHRS, CDR2 YFSETQ. The CDR3, as DNA: TGCGCCAGCAGCTTGGAAGGGGGACAGCATAATTCACCCCTCCACTTT. Translated, it gives CASSLEGGQHNSPLHF.

The chain joins TRBV5-1 to TRBJ2-2; 8 bases map to TRBD2. Trimming took 5 bases from V and 4 from J; bases not matched to a gene: 7. This CDR3 has 15 amino acids. Germline assignment: CDR1 SGHRS and CDR2 YFSETQ. The CDR3 coding sequence is TGCGCCAGCAGGGGACTAGTCATTGGCACCGGGGAGCTGTTTTTT. Protein sequence: CASRGLVIGTGELFF.

The rearrangement joins TRBV5-1 to TRBJ2-5, with 8 bases fitting TRBD1. V shed 4 bases and J 4 bases; nucleotides not matched to a gene: 12. This CDR3 comprises 16 residues. Germline lookup yields CDR1 SGHRS and CDR2 YFSETQ. Here the CDR3 reads CASSIAPGGAGETQYF. CDR3 DNA sequence: TGCGCCAGCAGCATCGCCCCAGGGGGCGCGGGAGAGACCCAGTACTTC.